This entry concerns a single T cell receptor (beta chain). The antigen is unknown. The junction does not match germline at one end; this may be a read error. The data were taken from a study of tumor and adjacent non-tumor tissue in lung cancer. Overall study: The patients, approximately nine men and about five women, were roughly 31 to 85 with stage I to III disease.

General observations from the study: Tumor repertoires had a smaller top 100 clone share than normal lung. Tumor TCR diversity, when higher, was linked to shorter survival.

RNA was extracted from bulk tissue without any cell sorting. This non-tumor lung sample came from over 3 cm beyond the tumor edge. The CDR3 extends over 14 amino acids. CDR1 is MNHEY and CDR2 is SVGAGI in the germline V gene. The library came from three nested PCR rounds adapted from ARM-PCR protocols. MiXCR, applied by TCRdb to the multiplex PCR reads, yields one record per CDR3 protein. Among 45,000 or so distinct CDR3 sequences listed, around 67% were seen once. The source material was distant non-tumor lung tissue. V usage is TRBV6-5 and J usage is TRBJ1-1, with D possibly matching TRBD1 (6 bases). The origin of this receptor is a woman aged 35 to 49 with non-small cell lung cancer. The CDR3 here is CAGSSLGRDTEASF. CDR3 coding DNA: TGTGCCGGCAGCAGCCTGGGACGGGACACAGAAGCTTCCTTT.